This T cell receptor (beta chain) emerged from a study of T-cell memory formation after mild COVID-19. Only one count was recorded for this clonotype. TCRdb passed the 5' RACE reads through MiXCR, listing each CDR3 protein once. Here the sample spans 190,000 or so distinct CDR3 sequences, about 22% being singletons. The CDR3 length is 15 residues. CDR1 and CDR2 (germline): MNHEY, SVGEGT. The V and J ends lost 5 bases and 2 bases respectively, with 14 bases between them. V and J are TRBV6-2 or TRBV6-3 and TRBJ2-3; possibly TRBD1 for D (5 bases). This sequence was found in an adult woman who had mild COVID-19 (a few samples of this study predate the infection). Cell type and time point are not known. The sequenced sample was PBMCs or a T cell subset sorted from them (not recorded which). CDR3 nucleotide sequence: TGTGCCAGCAGTCCGAGACAGACTCTCACAGATACGCAGTATTTT. Protein: CASSPRQTLTDTQYF.